The following is a T cell receptor (beta chain) sequence with its context. V gave up 0 bases and J gave up 5 bases, with 14 bases separating them. Germline V CDR1 and CDR2: SGDLS, YYNGEE. The CDR3 extends over 15 amino acids. This record belongs to a study of blood T cell repertoires in COVID-19. About the study: Samples of COVID-19 (acute and convalescent) were obtained from the United States, Italy and Spain. The cDNA or gDNA used as material had been derived from T cells, B-cell-depleted T cells, or PBMCs.

The authors' processing: The assay estimated nucleated cells by amplifying reference gene primers. Repertoires were generated with immunoSEQ multiplex PCR, while TCRdb's copy carries only in-frame clones and drops some. Clone size and V and J calls were adopted from that table, with D and trimming inferred from the DNA. This table has some 310,000 clones, around 86% appearing once. Specimen: peripheral blood. The sequence was collected from a man aged 50 or older with active or convalescent COVID-19. The chain combines TRBV9 with TRBJ1-2; possibly TRBD1 for D (5 bases). The CDR3 region is CASSVGGGKGYGYTF. The CDR3 nucleotides read TGTGCCAGCAGCGTAGGGGGAGGGAAGGGGTATGGCTACACCTTC.